The 20 T cell receptor beta chains below were found in one sample sequenced in a study of T cells in localized non-small cell lung cancer. Repertoires were generated with immunoSEQ multiplex PCR, while TCRdb's copy carries only in-frame clones and drops some. The sample yields 100,000 to 150,000 clones, 70% to 90% seen once. The sample consisted of peripheral blood, taken before any cancer treatment. These receptors all stem from a female donor of 60 years or more with stage I lung adenocarcinoma.

Only one count was recorded for this clone. The J gene is TRBJ2-3, the V gene TRBV5-1, with 11 bases aligning to TRBD1. CDR1 and CDR2 (germline): SGHRS, YFSETQ. The V gene end was trimmed by 8 bases and the J gene end by 0 bases; junction bases not matched to a gene: 11. The CDR3 is made up of 17 amino acids. CDR3 DNA sequence: TGCGCCAGGATCCGGGACAGGGGGGTTTTAAGCACAGATACGCAGTATTTT. It encodes CARIRDRGVLSTDTQYF.

The chain has TRBV28 and TRBJ2-1, with D perhaps matching TRBD2 (7 bases). Deletions cut 2 bases from V and 12 bases from J, with 11 bases between. This CDR3 has 12 residues. Germline V gives CDR1 MDHEN, CDR2 SYDVKM. CDR3 residues: CASSLRGGGQFF. The CDR3 region has the DNA TGTGCCAGCAGTTTAAGGGGGGGTGGGCAGTTCTTC.

This clone has a single count. This sequence joins TRBV5-1 and TRBJ2-5; unclear D gene. The CDR3 covers 14 residues. Trimming pared 4 bases from V and 0 bases from J, leaving 10 bases between. Germline V gene sequence: CDR1 SGHRS, CDR2 YFSETQ. The CDR3 bases are TGCGCCAGCAGCGTGATGACCGACCAAGAGACCCAGTACTTC. Translation gives CASSVMTDQETQYF.

CDR3 DNA: TGTGCCAGCAGTGAACAACTAGCGGGAGGTGTAGAGCAGTTCTTC. As protein: CASSEQLAGGVEQFF. This chain connects TRBV2 to TRBJ2-1; TRBD2 aligns across 12 bases. Unmatched junction bases numbered 6, after V lost 2 bases and J lost 10 bases. The CDR3 totals 15 residues. Germline V gene lookup returns CDR1 SNHLY and CDR2 FYNNEI.

This clone showed up just a few times. The chain couples TRBV11-2 to TRBJ2-1; TRBD1 aligns across 8 bases. The V gene end was trimmed by 7 bases and the J gene end by 10 bases; junction bases not matched to a gene: 18. The CDR3 has 16 residues. The germline CDR1 and CDR2 sequences are SGHAT and FQNNGV. CDR3 loop: CASTNTGGLGMREQFF. The DNA for the CDR3 is TGTGCCAGCACAAACACAGGGGGGCTGGGGATGAGGGAGCAGTTCTTC.

The chain employs TRBV7-3 and TRBJ2-6; D is unresolved. This CDR3 is 16 amino acids long. Trimming shortened V by 2 bases and J by 1 base, and 9 bases separated the two germline ends. The V gene's germline CDR1 is SGHTA and CDR2 FQGTGA. The CDR3 here is CASSLGRLSGANVLTF. Here the CDR3 DNA reads TGTGCCAGCAGCTTAGGCCGGCTATCTGGGGCCAACGTCCTGACTTTC.

J is TRBJ2-6 and V is TRBV30; tentatively, D is TRBD1 (6 bases). CDR3 length: 14 amino acids. Germline V gene data show CDR1 as GTSNPN and CDR2 as SVGIG (reference sequence). V was trimmed by 4 bases and J by 0 bases, leaving 7 bases between them. The CDR3 sequence is CAWTTGSGANVLTF. The CDR3 region has the DNA TGTGCCTGGACGACAGGCTCTGGGGCCAACGTCCTGACTTTC.

The J gene is TRBJ1-2, the V gene TRBV6-6; D perhaps matches TRBD1 (6 bases). CDR1 and CDR2 from the germline V gene are MNHNY and SVGAGI (reference sequence). This CDR3 comprises 16 residues. V was clipped by 5 bases and J by 7 bases, with 23 bases between them. DNA for the CDR3: TGTGCCAGCAGTCACCTTGGGGGGCGCAGAGTCTCTGGCTACACCTTC. Amino acid sequence: CASSHLGGRRVSGYTF.

V usage is TRBV28 and J usage is TRBJ2-7; 11 bases match TRBD2. Per the germline V gene, CDR1 is MDHEN and CDR2 is SYDVKM. J was trimmed by 4 bases and V by 6 bases; bases with no gene match: 5. The CDR3 runs 14 residues. In nucleotides, the CDR3 is TGTGCCAGCAGCTCTGGACTAGCGGGTTACGAGCAGTACTTC. Translated, it gives CASSSGLAGYEQYF.

The chain links TRBV6-6 to TRBJ2-7, with D perhaps TRBD2 (5 bases). Germline V gene lookup returns CDR1 MNHNY and CDR2 SVGAGI (reference sequence). CDR3 size: 12 residues. Trimming stripped 10 bases from V and 4 bases from J, with 14 bases between. The CDR3 DNA follows: TGTGCCACCGCCACGGGAAGGTACGAGCAGTACTTC. Translated, it gives CATATGRYEQYF.

The chain carries TRBV11-3 and TRBJ2-7; D perhaps matches TRBD1 (5 bases). This CDR3 is 16 amino acids long. Germline V CDR1 and CDR2: SGHNT, YENEEA. V lost 5 bases, J lost 1 base, and 18 bases lay in between. CDR3 sequence (DNA): TGTGCCAGCAGCACGAAACGCAGGGTCCCATCCTACGAGCAGTACTTC. This translates into CASSTKRRVPSYEQYF.

Concerning this clone itself: Other DNA sequences in this sample translate to the same CDR3. The chain couples TRBV11-2 to TRBJ1-2, with no clear D. V was clipped by 0 bases and J by 5 bases, with 13 bases between them. The CDR3 has 15 residues. The germline CDR1 and CDR2 sequences are SGHAT and FQNNGV. The CDR3 is CASSLDRLTGYGYTF. CDR3 bases: TGTGCCAGCAGCTTAGATAGGCTAACGGGGTATGGCTACACCTTC.

This chain connects TRBV7-3 to TRBJ2-1, with 11 bases matching TRBD2. V dropped 1 base and J dropped 7; count of bases not matched to a gene: 12. Germline assignment: CDR1 SGHTA and CDR2 FQGTGA. The CDR3 is made up of 18 amino acids. The CDR3 sequence is CASSLMAQLAGAENEQFF. In nucleotides, the CDR3 is TGTGCCAGCAGCTTAATGGCCCAACTAGCGGGAGCCGAGAATGAGCAGTTCTTC.

The V gene is TRBV5-1, the J gene TRBJ2-3; D remains ambiguous. CDR1 is SGHRS, CDR2 YFSETQ, per germline. The CDR3 is 12 amino acids. V lost 4 bases to trimming and J lost 4 bases, with 7 bases between them. This CDR3 is CASSAHSDTQYF. DNA of the CDR3: TGCGCCAGCAGCGCACACTCAGATACGCAGTATTTT. Based on the CDR3 plus reference TRBV5-1 and TRBJ2-3, the full variable domain is KAGVTQTPRYLIKTRGQQVTLSCSPISGHRSVSWYQQTPGQGLQFLFEYFSETQRNKGNFPGRFSGRQFSNSRSEMNVSTLELGDSALYLCASSAHSDTQYFGPGTRLTVL.

CDR3 sequence: CASSLGLTGEETQYF. CDR3 nucleotides: TGTGCCAGCAGCTTAGGCTTAACGGGAGAAGAGACCCAGTACTTC. The chain recombines TRBV11-3 with TRBJ2-5; a weak D match, TRBD2 (6 bases). The CDR3 has 15 residues. V was cut by 1 base and J by 3 bases, with 12 bases left in between. The V gene's germline CDR1 is SGHNT and CDR2 YENEEA.

V is TRBV28 and J is TRBJ2-7, with D possibly being TRBD1 (5 bases). The germline CDR1 and CDR2 sequences are MDHEN and SYDVKM. This CDR3 is 13 amino acids long. Trimming took off 6 bases at V and 3 bases at J, with 12 bases between the two ends. Here the CDR3 reads CASSPTAFYEQYF. The DNA of the CDR3 is TGTGCCAGCAGCCCGACAGCTTTCTACGAGCAGTACTTC.

This chain links TRBV2 with TRBJ1-4, with TRBD1 as a possible D gene (6 bases). Germline V lookup: CDR1 SNHLY, CDR2 FYNNEI. This CDR3 is 17 amino acids long. The V end was cut by 2 bases, the J end by 3 bases, with 16 bases between. DNA for the CDR3: TGTGCCAGCAGTGAATACTCAGGGGCATCAGCTAATGAAAAACTGTTTTTT. Amino acids: CASSEYSGASANEKLFF.

The V gene is TRBV19, the J gene TRBJ2-1; D unclear. The V end lost 5 bases, the J end lost 3 bases, and 11 bases lay between the germline ends. This CDR3 has 14 residues. Germline V gene lookup returns CDR1 LNHDA and CDR2 SQIVND (reference sequence). CDR3 DNA: TGTGCCAGTAGTTCATTGAATTACTACAATGAGCAGTTCTTC. Its translation: CASSSLNYYNEQFF.

CDR3 sequence (DNA): TGTGCCATCAGTGAGTCGTCCCAGCCCGTGCAGTTCTTC. Its protein product is CAISESSQPVQFF. The genes are TRBV10-3 and TRBJ2-1, with D hard to call. CDR3 length equals 13 residues. Germline V CDR1 and CDR2: ENHRY, SYGVKD. The V end lost 0 bases, the J end lost 12 bases, and 12 bases lay between the germline ends.

The table lists this clone with a few counts. V gene TRBV30 combines with J gene TRBJ1-1, with unresolved D. V lost 3 bases and J lost 1, with 6 bases in between. Germline V CDR1 and CDR2: GTSNPN, SVGIG (reference sequence). The CDR3 has 12 amino acids. The CDR3 DNA reads TGTGCCTGGAGGGGAGGGAACACTGAAGCTTTCTTT. The encoded protein is CAWRGGNTEAFF.